Listed here are 12 T cell receptor beta chains from one sample, sequenced in a study of OX40 agonist ivuxolimab in advanced cancers. Generated by immunoSEQ multiplex PCR, the TCRdb table keeps only in-frame clones and is missing some. The table records 45,000 to 60,000 clones, approximately 92% of them present only once. Sequencing was performed on CD4+ or CD8+ T cells sorted from blood, taken in a trial of the OX40 agonist ivuxolimab. Source of these receptors: an adult with an advanced solid tumor such as melanoma, head and neck, liver or kidney cancer.

This chain uses TRBV21-1 with TRBJ2-4; TRBD2 reflects the table's D call only, with no check against the DNA. TRBV21-1 represents a pseudogene. The CDR3 contains 19 residues. The CDR3 is CASSKGSGSQTIAKNIQYF. The CDR3 region has the DNA TGTGCCAGCAGCAAAGGCTCCGGGTCCCAGACCATAGCCAAAAACATTCAGTACTTC.

This clone was detected once. The chain is built from TRBV27 and TRBJ2-3, with 10 positions matching TRBD2. This CDR3 spans 16 amino acids. Trimming removed 2 bases from V and 1 base from J; junction bases left unmatched: 3. Germline CDR1 reads MNHEY; CDR2 reads SMNVEV (reference sequence). Here the CDR3 reads CASSLRLAGGTDTQYF. In DNA form, the CDR3 reads TGTGCCAGCAGTTTACGGCTAGCGGGGGGCACAGATACGCAGTATTTT.

The genes are TRBV29-1 and TRBJ2-7; no definite D call. The CDR3 is made up of 10 amino acids. The germline gives CDR1 SQVTM, CDR2 ANQGSEA. V gave up 4 bases and J gave up 7 bases, with 8 bases separating them. As DNA, the CDR3 is TGCAGCGTTGTGTATGGAGAGCAGTACTTC. It specifies CSVVYGEQYF.

The gene calls are TRBV7-3 and TRBJ2-5; 8 nucleotides agree with TRBD2. J gave up 5 bases and V 0 bases, and 5 bases lay outside the gene matches. CDR3 size: 15 residues. The germline V gene has CDR1 SGHTA and CDR2 FQGTGA. The CDR3 is CASSLTGSGGETQYF. The CDR3, as DNA: TGTGCCAGCAGCTTAACTGGTTCGGGAGGGGAGACCCAGTACTTC.

This clone was counted once. V is TRBV4-1 and J is TRBJ1-5; 9 bases line up with TRBD1. The CDR3 contains 15 residues. Germline V lookup: CDR1 MGHRA, CDR2 YSYEKL. The J segment lost 5 bases and the V segment lost 4 bases, leaving 6 bases of the junction unmatched. Here the CDR3 reads CASSLGQGYDQPQHF. CDR3 DNA: TGCGCCAGCAGCCTCGGACAGGGGTACGATCAGCCCCAGCATTTT.

The chain combines TRBV29-1 with TRBJ1-2, with D uncertain. The V end lost 0 bases, the J end lost 8 bases, and 7 bases lay between the germline ends. Germline values: CDR1 SQVTM, CDR2 ANQGSEA. The CDR3 loop spans 11 amino acids. The CDR3 bases are TGCAGCGTTGAAGAGACCGAAGGCTACACCTTC. It codes for CSVEETEGYTF. Complete variable domain (other parts from reference TRBV29-1 and TRBJ1-2): SAVISQKPSRDICQRGTSLTIQCQVDSQVTMMFWYRQQPGQSLTLIATANQGSEATYESGFVIDKFPISRPNLTFSTLTVSNMSPEDSSIYLCSVEETEGYTFGSGTRLTVV.

The chain combines TRBV6-5 with TRBJ2-7; no reliable D call. V was clipped by 2 bases and J by 1 base, with 6 bases between them. The CDR3 has 13 residues. Germline-derived CDR1 and CDR2 are MNHEY and SVGAGI. CDR3 residues: CASSYAQSYEQYF. Here the CDR3 DNA reads TGTGCCAGCAGTTACGCACAGTCCTACGAGCAGTACTTC.

The V gene is TRBV7-9, the J gene TRBJ1-2; 11 positions agree with TRBD1. Trimming at V came to 5 bases and at J to 7 bases, leaving 6 bases not matched to a gene. CDR3 length: 14 amino acids. The germline V gene encodes CDR1 SEHNR and CDR2 FQNEAQ (reference sequence). CDR3 region: CASSEDRGPPGYTF. DNA for the CDR3: TGTGCCAGCAGCGAGGACAGGGGGCCTCCTGGCTACACCTTC.

This clone was detected only once. V and J are TRBV4-3 and TRBJ2-7, with 9 bases matching TRBD1. The length of the CDR3 is 17 residues. The germline CDR1 and CDR2 sequences are LGHNA and YSLEER. The J segment lost 0 bases and the V segment lost 0 bases, leaving 6 bases of the junction unmatched. The CDR3 sequence is CASSQDGQGFASYEQYF. CDR3 nucleotide sequence: TGCGCCAGCAGCCAAGATGGACAGGGGTTCGCCTCCTACGAGCAGTACTTC.

V is TRBV11-2 and J is TRBJ2-3, with 7 bases that match TRBD2. Germline loops: CDR1 SGHAT, CDR2 FQNNGV. This CDR3 is 15 amino acids long. The ends lost 7 bases at V and 2 bases at J; junction bases unmatched: 9. The CDR3 sequence is CASTLRGTTTDTQYF. CDR3 nucleotides: TGTGCCAGCACCCTTAGAGGGACTACCACAGATACGCAGTATTTT.

This clone was observed a few times. The gene calls are TRBV2 and TRBJ1-1; D is undetermined. CDR1 is SNHLY and CDR2 is FYNNEI in the germline V gene. The CDR3 is 11 amino acids. Between the trimmed V and J ends, which lost 4 bases and 7 bases, there was a span of 7 bases. The CDR3: CASSVGNEAFF. The DNA of the CDR3 is TGTGCCAGCAGTGTGGGCAATGAAGCTTTCTTT. Combining the CDR3 with reference TRBV2 and TRBJ1-1 gives the whole variable domain EPEVTQTPSHQVTQMGQEVILRCVPISNHLYFYWYRQILGQKVEFLVSFYNNEISEKSEIFDDQFSVERPDGSNFTLKIRSTKLEDSAMYFCASSVGNEAFFGQGTRLTVV.

The chain carries TRBV14 and TRBJ1-3, with TRBD1 matching 9 bases. CDR1 and CDR2 (germline): SGHDN, FVKESK. The CDR3 covers 16 residues. With V trimmed by 1 base and J by 3 bases, 4 bases remained unmatched. The DNA for the CDR3 is TGTGCCAGCAGCCAAGGGGGACAGGGAAGTGGAAACACCATATATTTT. Its translation is CASSQGGQGSGNTIYF.